Listed here are 3 T cell receptor beta chains from one sample, sequenced in a study of T-cell memory formation after mild COVID-19. TCRdb re-called the 5' RACE reads through MiXCR, storing one row per CDR3 protein. Among about 200,000 distinct CDR3 sequences listed, around 9.1% were seen once. Sequences were obtained from PBMCs or a T cell subset sorted from them (not recorded which). The receptor set was obtained from a man aged 18 to 29 who had mild COVID-19 (a few samples of this study predate the infection). Cell type and time point are not known.

This clonotype was seen a handful of times. The genes are TRBV29-1 and TRBJ1-1, with D perhaps TRBD1 (5 bases). This CDR3 is built from 12 residues. V was trimmed by 7 bases and J by 2 bases, leaving 11 bases between them. Germline values: CDR1 SQVTM, CDR2 ANQGSEA. The DNA for the CDR3 is TGCAGCGGGGGAACAGGTAACACTGAAGCTTTCTTT. Residues: CSGGTGNTEAFF.

This clonotype came up a few times. V gene TRBV2 combines with J gene TRBJ2-7, with TRBD1 matching over 11 bases. The V gene's germline CDR1 is SNHLY and CDR2 FYNNEI. The CDR3 totals 13 residues. Losses at the gene ends were 7 bases for V and 6 bases for J; bases not matched to a gene: 5. CDR3 bases: TGTGCCAGCACAGGACAGGGGGCAGTCGAGCAGTACTTC. Its protein product is CASTGQGAVEQYF.

This clonotype was detected only a few times. The chain links TRBV2 to TRBJ1-5, with TRBD1 matching 8 bases. This CDR3 is built from 15 residues. Germline-derived CDR1 and CDR2 are SNHLY and FYNNEI. V lost 6 bases, J lost 7 bases, and 11 bases stayed unmatched. CDR3 in DNA: TGTGCCAGCAGCGGCGACAGGGGCCCAGGGCAGCCCCAGCATTTT. Protein: CASSGDRGPGQPQHF. Supplemented by reference TRBV2 and TRBJ1-5, the full variable domain reads EPEVTQTPSHQVTQMGQEVILRCVPISNHLYFYWYRQILGQKVEFLVSFYNNEISEKSEIFDDQFSVERPDGSNFTLKIRSTKLEDSAMYFCASSGDRGPGQPQHFGDGTRLSIL.